Here is one T cell receptor (beta chain) with its context. Its antigen remains unidentified. TCRdb reprocessed the 5' RACE reads, with one entry per CDR3 protein and no DNA. Seen in this sample are hundreds of thousands of distinct CDR3 sequences; the ten most common clones hold under 6.5%. The source of the sample is a study of T cells expressing NK-cell markers. Notes on the study in general: Also leading the CD3+CD56-NKG2C+ fraction in several donors were these clonotypes. Over 5 donors had dominant NKG2C+ clonotypes that comprised about 1.0-7.5% of their CD8+ T cells.

The receptor comes from a man aged 18 to 69 in good health. The sequencing sample was made of blood T cells: a sorted CD56 or NKG2C T cell subset, CD4+ or CD8+ T cells, or bulk PBMC T cells (not recorded which).

The CDR3: CASSLGPDHDNSPLHF. The rearrangement links TRBV5-1 to TRBJ1-6. There are 16 residues in the CDR3. Looked up from germline, CDR1 is SGHRS and CDR2 is YFSETQ.